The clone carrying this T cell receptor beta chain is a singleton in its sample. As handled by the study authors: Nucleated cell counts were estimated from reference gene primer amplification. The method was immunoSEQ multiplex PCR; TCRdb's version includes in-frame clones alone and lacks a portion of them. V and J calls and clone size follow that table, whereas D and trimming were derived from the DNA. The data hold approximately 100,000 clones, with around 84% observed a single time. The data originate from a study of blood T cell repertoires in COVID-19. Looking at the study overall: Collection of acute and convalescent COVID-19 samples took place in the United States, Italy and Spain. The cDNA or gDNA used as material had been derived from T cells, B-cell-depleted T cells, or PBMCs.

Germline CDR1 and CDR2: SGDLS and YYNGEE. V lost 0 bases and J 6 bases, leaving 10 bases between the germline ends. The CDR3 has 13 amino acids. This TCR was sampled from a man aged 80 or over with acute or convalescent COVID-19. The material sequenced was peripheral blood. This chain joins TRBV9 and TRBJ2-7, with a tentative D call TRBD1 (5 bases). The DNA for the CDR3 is TGTGCCAGCAGCGTAGTACAGGTGGGCGAGCAGTACTTC. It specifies CASSVVQVGEQYF.